This is a list of T cell receptor beta chains from one sample in a study of blood T cell repertoires in COVID-19. The assay was immunoSEQ multiplex PCR, and TCRdb's table has in-frame clones only and misses some. The data hold fewer than 350,000 clones, with around 89% observed a single time. The sequencing input was PBMCs or T cells enriched from blood (not recorded which). These receptors came from a woman in her 40s who had recovered from COVID-19. The CDR3 runs from the conserved cysteine through the conserved F or W. Where a row states a size, it is once, few, many or the class of an expanded clone; other rows omit it.

>TRBJ1-5|-|TRBV4-2
CASSSRSGPQHF
>TRBJ1-2|-|TRBV19
CASSRDSWGYTF
>TRBJ1-1|once|TRBV6-5
CASSYSPGSEAFF
>TRBJ1-1|-|TRBV9
CASSVEGGGPGAFF
>TRBJ1-1|once|TRBV2
CASRTRQGIDTEAFF
>TRBJ1-4|-|TRBV24-1
CATSESGRELFF
>TRBJ2-1|-|TRBV10-3
CAISDRTGPSYNEQFF
>TRBJ1-6|-|TRBV6-5
CASIGQGTSPLHF
>TRBJ2-1|-|TRBV7-2
CASLLSAGRANEQFF
>TRBJ2-2|-|TRBV4-3
CASSQASGNTGELFF
>TRBJ1-4|-|TRBV27
CASSLSGRFAGEKLFF
>TRBJ1-4|-|TRBV10-3
CAISEGSRNEKLFF
>TRBJ1-1|-|TRBV7-9
CASSIRGGELTEAFF
>TRBJ2-1|-|TRBV24-1
CATSDLGLAGVYEQFF
>TRBJ1-3|-|TRBV7-8
CASSSGAGLRNTIYF
>TRBJ2-7|-|TRBV29-1
CSVDASGTSGSYEQYF
>TRBJ2-3|-|TRBV7-9
CASSLGGGTGDTQYF
>TRBJ1-1|-|TRBV5-1
CASSLQSSNTEAFF
>TRBJ2-5|-|TRBV4-3
CASSPTLGGQETQYF
>TRBJ2-7|-|TRBV11-2
CASSLGSNGTASYEQYF
>TRBJ2-7|-|TRBV5-4
CASSSSRDRTYEQYF
>TRBJ1-1|once|TRBV5-4
CASSPQGSMGTEAFF
>TRBJ1-1|-|TRBV7-9
CASSLVPSGTEAFF
>TRBJ2-3|once|TRBV5-4
CASSNPQGGRGVSTDTQYF
>TRBJ1-5|-|TRBV3-1/TRBV3-2
CASSQDGNQPQHF
>TRBJ2-2|-|TRBV10-3
CAAQGKNTGELFF
>TRBJ1-6|-|TRBV3-1/TRBV3-2
CASSPPDRDNSPLHF
>TRBJ2-1|-|TRBV6-2/TRBV6-3
CASSFGLAGYNEQFF